This T cell receptor (beta chain) is drawn from a study of blood T cell repertoires in COVID-19. Study as a whole: Acute and convalescent COVID-19 specimens originated in the United States, Italy and Spain. PBMCs, B-cell-depleted T cells, or T cells provided the cDNA or gDNA that made up the material.

The V gene's germline CDR1 is GTSNPN and CDR2 SVGIG (reference sequence). Trimming shortened V by 0 bases and J by 4 bases, and 9 bases separated the two germline ends. CDR3 length: 13 residues. Per the authors' pipeline: The assay estimated nucleated cells by amplifying reference gene primers. Clones were sequenced by immunoSEQ multiplex PCR, and TCRdb holds only the in-frame ones, with some missing. That table is the source of V, J and clone size, and D and trimming were worked out from the DNA. The table has 350,000 to 450,000 clones, 75% to 90% seen once. Those who participated ranged in age from roughly 18 to 90 years and resided in roughly 26 US areas.

Sequencing input: PBMCs or T cells enriched from blood (not recorded which). This chain links TRBV30 with TRBJ1-2; weak D call: TRBD1 (5 bases). This receptor was taken from a young man who had recovered from COVID-19. This CDR3 is CAWSVGVGYGYTF. The CDR3 nucleotides read TGTGCCTGGAGTGTAGGGGTCGGCTATGGCTACACCTTC.